One and the same sample provided the 11 T cell receptor beta chains below, sequenced in a study of early T cells in non-severe SARS-CoV-2 infection. MiXCR, run by TCRdb on the 5' RACE reads, gives a single entry per CDR3 protein. This sample carries tens of thousands of distinct CDR3 sequences, less than 15% of them seen once, and the ten largest clones take around 1.7%. The sequencing sample was made of whole blood. The source is an adult who was a healthcare worker with PCR-confirmed SARS-CoV-2 infection or an uninfected control (not recorded which).

V is TRBV5-1 and J is TRBJ1-6; 7 bases match TRBD1. V dropped 3 bases and J dropped 2; count of bases not matched to a gene: 5. Germline assignment: CDR1 SGHRS and CDR2 YFSETQ. The CDR3 runs 16 residues. The CDR3 DNA reads TGCGCCAGCAGCTCAGGGGGAAGAACCTATAATTCACCCCTCCACTTT. This translates into CASSSGGRTYNSPLHF.

This clonotype has only a few counts. This chain links TRBV20-1 with TRBJ2-1, with TRBD1 identical over 7 bases. CDR1 and CDR2 (germline): DFQATT, SNEGSKA (reference sequence). This CDR3 comprises 14 residues. With 0 bases clipped from V and 2 bases from J, the junction kept 1 base outside the gene matches. CDR3 nucleotide sequence: TGCAGTGCTAGAGATCAGGGGGCCTACAATGAGCAGTTCTTC. Translation gives CSARDQGAYNEQFF.

The V call is TRBV10-3, the J call TRBJ1-3; no clear D gene. The CDR3 loop spans 11 amino acids. The germline V and J ends were trimmed by 10 bases and 2 bases, with 6 bases remaining between them. CDR1 is ENHRY and CDR2 is SYGVKD in the germline V gene. As DNA, the CDR3 is TGTGCCACCAGAACTGGAAACACCATATATTTT. Its protein product is CATRTGNTIYF.

This clonotype was recorded a few times. V is TRBV6-5 and J is TRBJ1-6; tentative D call: TRBD1 (6 bases). Germline lookup yields CDR1 MNHEY and CDR2 SVGAGI. Trimming cost V 0 bases and J 2 bases, with 14 bases left between them. CDR3 size: 18 residues. The CDR3 nucleotides are TGTGCCAGCAGTTACTCGATATTCAGGACAGCCTATAATTCACCCCTCCACTTT. It specifies CASSYSIFRTAYNSPLHF.

This clonotype occurred a few times. This sequence joins TRBV29-1 and TRBJ1-1; D is perhaps TRBD1 (5 bases). V lost 4 bases and J lost 7, with 13 bases in between. Germline values: CDR1 SQVTM, CDR2 ANQGSEA. This CDR3 region has 12 residues. CDR3 amino acids: CSVGGLTGEAFF. In DNA form, the CDR3 reads TGCAGCGTTGGCGGCCTAACAGGTGAAGCTTTCTTT.

The J gene is TRBJ2-7, the V gene TRBV29-1, with D hard to call. The ends were cut back, 5 bases at V and 7 bases at J, with 15 bases in the middle. The CDR3 is made up of 12 amino acids. CDR1 and CDR2 (germline): SQVTM, ANQGSEA. CDR3 sequence reads: CSVLGPAGEQYF. CDR3 sequence (DNA): TGCAGCGTTCTCGGGCCCGCCGGGGAGCAGTACTTC.

V usage is TRBV29-1 and J usage is TRBJ1-1, with D uncertain. V shed 3 bases and J shed 1 base, with 6 bases lying between them. CDR1 is SQVTM and CDR2 is ANQGSEA in the germline V gene. The CDR3 runs to 12 residues. The CDR3 protein is CSVDRQNTEAFF. In DNA, the CDR3 is TGCAGCGTTGACCGGCAGAACACTGAAGCTTTCTTT.

V is TRBV11-1 and J is TRBJ2-2, with D unclear. Germline loops: CDR1 SGHAT, CDR2 FQDESV (reference sequence). This CDR3 has 13 residues. The germline V and J ends were trimmed by 0 bases and 9 bases, with 8 bases remaining between them. The CDR3 nucleotides read TGTGCCAGCAGCTTAGCCCGGCAGCGGGAGCTGTTTTTT. Its protein product is CASSLARQRELFF.

The chain combines TRBV7-9 with TRBJ1-6; a weak D match, TRBD1 (5 bases). The germline V gene encodes CDR1 SEHNR and CDR2 FQNEAQ (reference sequence). This CDR3 has 19 residues. V was shortened by 3 bases and J by 7 bases, with 25 bases between the two germline ends. The CDR3 DNA follows: TGTGCCAGCAGCTTCGACTCCGGGACCCTCCTCCACTCAAATTCACCCCTCCACTTT. Translation gives CASSFDSGTLLHSNSPLHF.

This clonotype showed up many times. The chain couples TRBV7-2 to TRBJ1-1, with 7 bases lining up with TRBD1. The germline gives CDR1 SGHTA, CDR2 FQGNSA. The trim removed 5 bases at V and 3 bases at J, leaving 9 bases unmatched. CDR3 length: 15 residues. CDR3 DNA: TGTGCCAGCAGCGCGAGACAGGGCTGGTACACTGAAGCTTTCTTT. Amino acid sequence: CASSARQGWYTEAFF.

In its sample, this clonotype was seen a few times. The chain has TRBV11-2 and TRBJ2-4; TRBD1 agrees at 9 bases. The trim removed 7 bases at V and 6 bases at J, leaving 7 bases unmatched. CDR1 SGHAT and CDR2 FQNNGV come from the germline V gene. This CDR3 has 14 residues. CDR3 in amino acids: CASTTGQGRNIQYF. CDR3 in DNA: TGTGCCAGCACCACGGGACAGGGAAGAAACATTCAGTACTTC. The full variable domain, in which reference TRBV11-2 and TRBJ2-4 provide the parts outside the CDR3, is EAGVAQSPRYKIIEKRQSVAFWCNPISGHATLYWYQQILGQGPKLLIQFQNNGVVDDSQLPKDRFSAERLKGVDSTLKIQPAKLEDSAVYLCASTTGQGRNIQYFGAGTRLSVL.